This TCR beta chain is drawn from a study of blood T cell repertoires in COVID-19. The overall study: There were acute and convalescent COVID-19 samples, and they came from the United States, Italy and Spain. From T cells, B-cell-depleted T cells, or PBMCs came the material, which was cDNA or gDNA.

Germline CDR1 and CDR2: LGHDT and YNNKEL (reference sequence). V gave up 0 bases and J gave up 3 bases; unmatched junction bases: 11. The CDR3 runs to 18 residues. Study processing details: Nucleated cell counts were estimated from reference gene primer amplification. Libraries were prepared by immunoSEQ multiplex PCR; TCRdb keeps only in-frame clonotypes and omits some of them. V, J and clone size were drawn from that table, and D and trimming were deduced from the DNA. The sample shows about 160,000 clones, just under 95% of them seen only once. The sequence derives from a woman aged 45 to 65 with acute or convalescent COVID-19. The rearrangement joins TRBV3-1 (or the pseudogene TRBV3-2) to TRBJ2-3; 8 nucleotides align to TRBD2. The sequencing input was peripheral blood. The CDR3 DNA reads TGTGCCAGCAGCCAAGAGGACCGGGAGGGCTATGGTACAGATACGCAGTATTTT. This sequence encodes CASSQEDREGYGTDTQYF.